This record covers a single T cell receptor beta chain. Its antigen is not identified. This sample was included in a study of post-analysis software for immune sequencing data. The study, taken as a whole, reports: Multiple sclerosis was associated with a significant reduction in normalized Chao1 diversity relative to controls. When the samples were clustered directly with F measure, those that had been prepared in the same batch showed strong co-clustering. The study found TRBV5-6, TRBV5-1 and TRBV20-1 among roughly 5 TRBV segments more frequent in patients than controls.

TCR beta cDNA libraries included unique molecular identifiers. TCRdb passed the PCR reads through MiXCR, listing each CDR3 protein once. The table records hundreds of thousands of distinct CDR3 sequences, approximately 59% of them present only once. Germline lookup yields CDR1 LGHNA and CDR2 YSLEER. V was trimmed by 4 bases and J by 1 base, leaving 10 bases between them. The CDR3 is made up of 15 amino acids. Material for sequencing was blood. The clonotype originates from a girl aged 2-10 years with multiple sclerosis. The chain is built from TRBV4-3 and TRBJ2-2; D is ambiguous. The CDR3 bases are TGCGCCAGCAGCCGGAGCCTCCAGAACACCGGGGAGCTGTTTTTT. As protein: CASSRSLQNTGELFF.